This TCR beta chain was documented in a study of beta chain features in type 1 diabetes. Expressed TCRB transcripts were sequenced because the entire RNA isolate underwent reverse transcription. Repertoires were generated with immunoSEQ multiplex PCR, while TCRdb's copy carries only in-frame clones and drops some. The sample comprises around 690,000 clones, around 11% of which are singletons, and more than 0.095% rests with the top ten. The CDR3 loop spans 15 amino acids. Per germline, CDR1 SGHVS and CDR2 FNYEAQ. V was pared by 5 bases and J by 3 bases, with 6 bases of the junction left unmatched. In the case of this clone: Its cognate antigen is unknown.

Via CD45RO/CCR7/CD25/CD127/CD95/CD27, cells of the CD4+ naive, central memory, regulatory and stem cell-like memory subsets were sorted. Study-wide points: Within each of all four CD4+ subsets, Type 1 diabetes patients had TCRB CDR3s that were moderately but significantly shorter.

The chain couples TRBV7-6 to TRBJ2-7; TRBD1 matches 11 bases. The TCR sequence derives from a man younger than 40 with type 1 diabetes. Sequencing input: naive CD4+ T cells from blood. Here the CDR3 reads CASSPAGTGGYEQYF. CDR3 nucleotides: TGTGCCAGCAGCCCGGCAGGGACAGGGGGCTACGAGCAGTACTTC.